This T cell receptor beta chain was captured in a study of spatial heterogeneity in lung cancer. At the level of the study: Sequences of the beta chain were consistently detected in greater numbers than alpha-chain sequences. A unique TCR and UMI combination showed up more than ten times in raw reads, on average. Findings of the study overall: At resection, ubiquitous expanded tumor TCRs appeared in blood more than at follow-up.

This clonotype occurred many times. Its antigen is not known. The V gene lost 0 bases and the J gene lost 0 bases, with 10 bases spanning the gap. The germline gives CDR1 SGDLS, CDR2 YYNGEE. The CDR3 spans 16 residues. TCRdb reprocessed the 5' RACE reads with MiXCR, giving one entry per CDR3 protein. This table has approximately 66,000 distinct CDR3 sequences, approximately 6% appearing once. Time point noted: sample taken at primary tumor resection. Without sorting, whole RNA was sequenced from tumor, nontumor lung or frozen PBMC. This TCR derives from a female donor with early-stage non-small cell lung cancer. Sample: PBMCs, taken at surgery. The rearrangement links TRBV9 to TRBJ2-1; D is unresolved. The CDR3 here is CASSVGLGSSYNEQFF. CDR3 sequence (DNA): TGTGCCAGCAGCGTAGGGCTCGGCAGCTCCTACAATGAGCAGTTCTTC.